This TCR beta chain comes out of a study of T-cell memory formation after mild COVID-19. Across the study: Clusters of TCRs were largely donor specific. Study-level findings and limits: Contracting clones localized mainly to CM and EM when CD4+ and mainly to EMRA when CD8+.

Concerning this clonotype itself: As yet, its antigen is unknown.

Each CDR3 protein is one row after TCRdb ran MiXCR on the 5' RACE reads. The sample lists 300,000 to 400,000 distinct CDR3 sequences; approximately 15% were seen once. Germline-derived CDR1 and CDR2 are MNHNY and SVGAGI (reference sequence). V was trimmed by 6 bases and J by 6 bases, leaving 8 bases between them. The CDR3 runs 12 residues. The TCR originated in a man between 18 and 35 years old who had mild COVID-19 (a few samples of this study predate the infection). Cell type and time point are not known. The sequenced sample consisted of PBMCs or a T cell subset sorted from them (not recorded which). The chain couples TRBV6-6 to TRBJ1-4; D not certain. CDR3 in amino acids: CASSQDYEKLFF. The CDR3 nucleotides are TGTGCCAGCAGCCAGGACTATGAAAAACTGTTTTTT.